This T cell receptor beta chain was recorded in a study of blood T cells in healthy people across ages. This CDR3 is built from 15 residues. The V end lost 1 base, the J end lost 5 bases, and 12 bases lay between the germline ends. Per germline, CDR1 MGHDK and CDR2 SYGVNS. The use of a sample-barcoded 5' primer and a J-beta primer mix characterized a second PCR of 7 to 11 cycles. A 12-random-nucleotide template-switch adaptor tagged each cDNA molecule. TCRdb used MiXCR to reprocess the 5' RACE reads, holding one entry per CDR3 protein. The repertoire has some 790,000 distinct CDR3 sequences, 25% to 35% of them found once; the top ten carry about 18%. There are many counts of this clonotype.

The sequenced sample consisted of blood. This TCR came from a woman older than 75 in good health. This chain links TRBV25-1 with TRBJ1-5; no clear D. Here the CDR3 DNA reads TGTGCCAGCAGTGAATCGGGGATTCTGGATCAGCCCCAGCATTTT. Protein product: CASSESGILDQPQHF.